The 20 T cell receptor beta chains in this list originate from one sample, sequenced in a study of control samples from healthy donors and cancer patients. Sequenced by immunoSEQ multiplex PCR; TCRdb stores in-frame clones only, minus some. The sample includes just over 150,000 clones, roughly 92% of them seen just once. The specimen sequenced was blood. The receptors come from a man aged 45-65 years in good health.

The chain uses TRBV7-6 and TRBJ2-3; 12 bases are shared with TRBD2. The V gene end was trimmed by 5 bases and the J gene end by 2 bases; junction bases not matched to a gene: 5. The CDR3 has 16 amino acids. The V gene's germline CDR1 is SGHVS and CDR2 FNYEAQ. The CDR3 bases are TGTGCCAGCAGCAGTAGACTAGCGGGAGACACAGATACGCAGTATTTT. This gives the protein CASSSRLAGDTDTQYF. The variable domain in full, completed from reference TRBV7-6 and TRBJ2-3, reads GAGVSQSPRYKVTKRGQDVALRCDPISGHVSLYWYRQALGQGPEFLTYFNYEAQQDKSGLPNDRFSAERPEGSISTLTIQRTEQRDSAMYRCASSSRLAGDTDTQYFGPGTRLTVL.

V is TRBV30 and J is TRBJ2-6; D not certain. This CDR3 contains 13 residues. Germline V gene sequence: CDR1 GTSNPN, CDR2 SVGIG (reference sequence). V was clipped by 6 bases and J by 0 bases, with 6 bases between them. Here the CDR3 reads CACEISGANVLTF. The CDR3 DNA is TGTGCCTGTGAGATCTCTGGGGCCAACGTCCTGACTTTC.

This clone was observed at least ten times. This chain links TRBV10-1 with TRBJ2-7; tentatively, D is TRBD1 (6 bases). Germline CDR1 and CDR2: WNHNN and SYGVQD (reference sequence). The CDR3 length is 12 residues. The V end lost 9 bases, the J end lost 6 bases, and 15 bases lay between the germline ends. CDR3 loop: CASSRGSSEQYF. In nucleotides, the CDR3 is TGCGCCAGTAGCAGGGGTTCGTCCGAGCAGTACTTC.

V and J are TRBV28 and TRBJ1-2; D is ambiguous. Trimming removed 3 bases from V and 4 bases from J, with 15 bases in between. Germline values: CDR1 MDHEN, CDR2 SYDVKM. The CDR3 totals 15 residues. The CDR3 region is CASSLTGGNGYGYTF. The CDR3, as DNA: TGTGCCAGCAGTTTGACGGGAGGGAACGGCTATGGCTACACCTTC.

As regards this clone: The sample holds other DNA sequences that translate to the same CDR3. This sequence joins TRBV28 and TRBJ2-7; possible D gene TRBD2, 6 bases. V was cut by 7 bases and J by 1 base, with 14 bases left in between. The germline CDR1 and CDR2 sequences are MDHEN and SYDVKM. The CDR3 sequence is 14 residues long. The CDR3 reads CASTLSGTSYEQYF. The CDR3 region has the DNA TGTGCCAGCACCCTTAGCGGTACTTCCTACGAGCAGTACTTC.

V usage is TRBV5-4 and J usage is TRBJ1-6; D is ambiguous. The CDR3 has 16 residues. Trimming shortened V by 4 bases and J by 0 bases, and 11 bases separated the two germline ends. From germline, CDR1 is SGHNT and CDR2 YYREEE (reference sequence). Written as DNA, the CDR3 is TGTGCCAGCAGCCAAAAGGGCGGCTCCTATAATTCACCCCTCCACTTT. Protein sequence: CASSQKGGSYNSPLHF.

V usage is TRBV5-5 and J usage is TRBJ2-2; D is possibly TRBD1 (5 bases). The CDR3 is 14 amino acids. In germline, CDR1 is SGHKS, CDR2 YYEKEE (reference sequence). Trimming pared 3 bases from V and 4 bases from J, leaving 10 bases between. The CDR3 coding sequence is TGTGCCAGCAGCTGGGGAAGGGGCACCGGGGAGCTGTTTTTT. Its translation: CASSWGRGTGELFF.

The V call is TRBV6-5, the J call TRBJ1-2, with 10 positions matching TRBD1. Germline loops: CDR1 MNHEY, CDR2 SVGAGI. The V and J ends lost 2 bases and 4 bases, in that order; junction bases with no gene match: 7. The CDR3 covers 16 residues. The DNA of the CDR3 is TGTGCCAGCAGTTACACCCAAGACAGGGGGCTCTATGGCTACACCTTC. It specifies CASSYTQDRGLYGYTF.

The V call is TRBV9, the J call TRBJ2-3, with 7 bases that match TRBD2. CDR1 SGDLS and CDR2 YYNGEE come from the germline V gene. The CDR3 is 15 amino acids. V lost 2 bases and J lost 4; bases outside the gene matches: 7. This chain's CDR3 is CASSVGGSGADTQYF. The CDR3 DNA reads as TGTGCCAGCAGCGTGGGCGGGAGCGGGGCAGATACGCAGTATTTT.

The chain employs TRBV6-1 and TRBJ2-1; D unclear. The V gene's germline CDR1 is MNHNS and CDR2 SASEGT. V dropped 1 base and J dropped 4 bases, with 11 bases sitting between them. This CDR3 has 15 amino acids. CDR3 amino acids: CASSEVRATYNEQFF. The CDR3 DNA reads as TGTGCCAGCAGTGAAGTCCGGGCAACTTACAATGAGCAGTTCTTC.

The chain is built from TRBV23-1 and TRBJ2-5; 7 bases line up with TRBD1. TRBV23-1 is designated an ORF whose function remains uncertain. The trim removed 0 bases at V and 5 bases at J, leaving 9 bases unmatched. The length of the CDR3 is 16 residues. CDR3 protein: CASSQSTRQGWETQYF. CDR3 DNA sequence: TGCGCCAGCAGTCAATCGACCCGACAGGGTTGGGAGACCCAGTACTTC.

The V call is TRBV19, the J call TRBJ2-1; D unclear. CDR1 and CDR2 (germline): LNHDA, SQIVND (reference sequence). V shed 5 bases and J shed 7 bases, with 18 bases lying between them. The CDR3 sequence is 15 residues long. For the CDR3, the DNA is TGTGCCAGTAGTTCTCCGGAAGGAGTCTGGAATGAGCAGTTCTTC. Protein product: CASSSPEGVWNEQFF.

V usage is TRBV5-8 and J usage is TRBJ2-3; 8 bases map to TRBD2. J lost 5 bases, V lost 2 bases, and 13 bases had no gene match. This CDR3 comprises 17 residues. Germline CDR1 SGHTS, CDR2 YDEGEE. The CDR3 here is CASSFAHTAGAVDTQYF. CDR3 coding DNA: TGTGCCAGCAGCTTCGCCCACACAGCGGGGGCGGTAGATACGCAGTATTTT. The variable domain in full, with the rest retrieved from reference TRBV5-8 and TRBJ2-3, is EAGVTQSPTHLIKTRGQQATLRCSPISGHTSVYWYQQALGLGLQFLLWYDEGEERNRGNFPPRFSGRQFPNYSSELNVNALELEDSALYLCASSFAHTAGAVDTQYFGPGTRLTVL.

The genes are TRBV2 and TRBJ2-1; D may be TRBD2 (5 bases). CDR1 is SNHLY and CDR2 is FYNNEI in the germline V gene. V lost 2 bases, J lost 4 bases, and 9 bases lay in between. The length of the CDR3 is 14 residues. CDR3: CASSESRRYNEQFF. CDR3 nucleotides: TGTGCCAGCAGTGAATCCCGGAGGTACAATGAGCAGTTCTTC. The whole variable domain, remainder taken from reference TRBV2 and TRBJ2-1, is EPEVTQTPSHQVTQMGQEVILRCVPISNHLYFYWYRQILGQKVEFLVSFYNNEISEKSEIFDDQFSVERPDGSNFTLKIRSTKLEDSAMYFCASSESRRYNEQFFGPGTRLTVL.

CDR3 DNA: TGTGCAAGTCGCCTCCGAGGTTGGAATCAGCCCCAGCATTTT. Protein sequence: CASRLRGWNQPQHF. The chain combines TRBV12-2 with TRBJ1-5. TRBV12-2 is reported as a pseudogene. The CDR3 loop spans 14 amino acids.

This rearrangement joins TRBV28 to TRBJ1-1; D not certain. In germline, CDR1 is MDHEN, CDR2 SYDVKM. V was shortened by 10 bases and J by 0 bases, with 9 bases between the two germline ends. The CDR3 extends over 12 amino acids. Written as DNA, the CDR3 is TGTGCCACCTCCGCGGTGAACACTGAAGCTTTCTTT. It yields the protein CATSAVNTEAFF.

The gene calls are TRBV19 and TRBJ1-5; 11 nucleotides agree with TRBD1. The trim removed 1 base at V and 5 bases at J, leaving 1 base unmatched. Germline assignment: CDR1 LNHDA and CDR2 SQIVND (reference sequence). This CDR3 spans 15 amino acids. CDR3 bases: TGTGCCAGTAGTATAGGGACAGGGGGCCATCAGCCCCAGCATTTT. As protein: CASSIGTGGHQPQHF.

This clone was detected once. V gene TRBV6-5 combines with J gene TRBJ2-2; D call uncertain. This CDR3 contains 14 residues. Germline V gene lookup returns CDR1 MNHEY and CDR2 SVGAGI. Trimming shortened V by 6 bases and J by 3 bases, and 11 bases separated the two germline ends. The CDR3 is CASRIDKDTGELFF. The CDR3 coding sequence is TGTGCCAGCAGAATCGACAAAGACACCGGGGAGCTGTTTTTT.

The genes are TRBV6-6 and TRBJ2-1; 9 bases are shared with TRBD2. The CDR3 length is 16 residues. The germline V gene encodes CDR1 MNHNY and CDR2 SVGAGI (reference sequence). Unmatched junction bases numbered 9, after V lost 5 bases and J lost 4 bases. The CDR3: CASSKLFSGGYNEQFF. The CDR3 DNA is TGTGCCAGCAGTAAACTCTTTAGCGGGGGATACAATGAGCAGTTCTTC.

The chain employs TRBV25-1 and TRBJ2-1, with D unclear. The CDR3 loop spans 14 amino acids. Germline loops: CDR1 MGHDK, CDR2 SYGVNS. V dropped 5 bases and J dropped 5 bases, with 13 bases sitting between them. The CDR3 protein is CASSPRIWDNEQFF. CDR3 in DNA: TGTGCCAGCAGTCCCAGGATCTGGGACAATGAGCAGTTCTTC.